The 17 T cell receptor beta chains presented below share a single source sample, sequenced in a study of blood T cell repertoires in COVID-19. Sequencing used immunoSEQ multiplex PCR; TCRdb keeps in-frame clones, though not all of them. This repertoire shows roughly 410,000 clones, about 89% found once; its top ten account for 1.5% to 1.8%. The sample taken for sequencing was peripheral blood. The receptors originated from a woman in her forties with COVID-19, enrolled during active disease.

The chain uses TRBV2 and TRBJ2-1; a weak D match, TRBD2 (6 bases). Deletions cut 8 bases from V and 9 bases from J, with 14 bases between. Germline V CDR1 and CDR2: SNHLY, FYNNEI. This CDR3 spans 12 amino acids. This chain's CDR3 is CASSAVGGEQFF. Written as DNA, the CDR3 is TGTGCCAGCTCGGCAGTCGGGGGTGAGCAGTTCTTC. The variable domain in full, completed from reference TRBV2 and TRBJ2-1, reads EPEVTQTPSHQVTQMGQEVILRCVPISNHLYFYWYRQILGQKVEFLVSFYNNEISEKSEIFDDQFSVERPDGSNFTLKIRSTKLEDSAMYFCASSAVGGEQFFGPGTRLTVL.

The chain is built from TRBV7-8 and TRBJ2-5, with D unresolved. The CDR3 runs to 14 residues. Germline loops: CDR1 SGHVS, CDR2 FQNEAQ. V lost 3 bases, J lost 4 bases, and 12 bases lay in between. CDR3 DNA sequence: TGTGCCAGCAGCTTCTCTAGGCTTCTAGAGACCCAGTACTTC. Translation gives CASSFSRLLETQYF.

The V gene is TRBV6-5, the J gene TRBJ1-1, with D possibly TRBD1 on 6 matching bases. This CDR3 has 14 amino acids. The V end was cut by 6 bases, the J end by 2 bases, with 13 bases between. CDR1 MNHEY and CDR2 SVGAGI come from the germline V gene. CDR3 sequence reads: CASSGQSFNTEAFF. Here the CDR3 DNA reads TGTGCCAGCAGCGGACAGAGTTTCAACACTGAAGCTTTCTTT.

CDR3: CASSLESRSNQPQHF. Here the CDR3 DNA reads TGTGCCAGCAGCTTAGAGTCCAGAAGCAATCAGCCCCAGCATTTT. This chain uses TRBV7-2 with TRBJ1-5; unclear D gene. V was pared by 1 base and J by 1 base, with 8 bases between. CDR3 size: 15 residues. The V gene's germline CDR1 is SGHTA and CDR2 FQGNSA.

The chain combines TRBV5-1 with TRBJ2-7; TRBD1 is a possible D gene (7 bases). In germline, CDR1 is SGHRS, CDR2 YFSETQ. The CDR3 totals 14 residues. V was clipped by 1 base and J by 6 bases, with 14 bases between them. The CDR3 sequence is CASSLNPGGTEQYF. The CDR3 nucleotides read TGCGCCAGCAGCTTGAACCCAGGGGGGACCGAGCAGTACTTC.

The chain recombines TRBV7-3 with TRBJ2-3; TRBD2 aligns across 9 bases. Looked up from germline, CDR1 is SGHTA and CDR2 is FQGTGA. After removal of 5 bases from V and 4 bases from J, the junction contained 10 bases not matched to a gene. The CDR3 totals 16 residues. CDR3 protein: CASSPLGGGAADTQYF. The CDR3, as DNA: TGTGCCAGCAGCCCGTTGGGCGGGGGGGCCGCAGATACGCAGTATTTT.

The chain uses TRBV19 and TRBJ1-4; 7 bases align to TRBD1. The CDR3 length is 14 residues. The junction had 6 bases not matched to a gene; V was cut back by 4 bases and J by 7 bases. CDR1 LNHDA and CDR2 SQIVND come from the germline V gene (reference sequence). CDR3: CASSSWQGVEKLFF. The CDR3 bases are TGTGCCAGTAGTAGCTGGCAGGGGGTTGAAAAACTGTTTTTT. Together with reference TRBV19 and TRBJ1-4, the CDR3 gives the full variable domain: DGGITQSPKYLFRKEGQNVTLSCEQNLNHDAMYWYRQDPGQGLRLIYYSQIVNDFQKGDIAEGYSVSREKKESFPLTVTSAQKNPTAFYLCASSSWQGVEKLFFGSGTQLSVL.

The chain combines TRBV7-3 with TRBJ2-1, with TRBD1 identical over 7 bases. V lost 4 bases to trimming and J lost 0 bases; unmatched junction nucleotides: 9. The CDR3 loop spans 17 amino acids. Germline-derived CDR1 and CDR2 are SGHTA and FQGTGA. The CDR3: CASSSVNRGSSYNEQFF. Written as DNA, the CDR3 is TGTGCCAGCAGCTCCGTCAACAGGGGTAGCTCCTACAATGAGCAGTTCTTC.

The chain links TRBV15 to TRBJ2-2, with 9 bases lining up with TRBD1. CDR3 length equals 19 residues. Losses at the gene ends were 5 bases for V and 5 bases for J; bases not matched to a gene: 18. Germline values: CDR1 LNHNV, CDR2 YYDKDF (reference sequence). CDR3 region: CATSGPWTGADPRTGELFF. The CDR3 nucleotides are TGTGCCACCAGCGGACCCTGGACAGGGGCGGATCCGAGGACCGGGGAGCTGTTTTTT. Supplemented by reference TRBV15 and TRBJ2-2, the full variable domain reads DAMVIQNPRYQVTQFGKPVTLSCSQTLNHNVMYWYQQKSSQAPKLLFHYYDKDFNNEADTPDNFQSRRPNTSFCFLDIRSPGLGDTAMYLCATSGPWTGADPRTGELFFGEGSRLTVL.

This chain connects TRBV24-1 to TRBJ1-6, with D hard to call. This CDR3 contains 15 residues. The germline V gene encodes CDR1 KGHDR and CDR2 SFDVKD. Deletions cut 7 bases from V and 8 bases from J, with 17 bases between. CDR3 region: CATSSPALRDSPLHF. In DNA, the CDR3 is TGTGCCACCAGCTCCCCGGCCCTCCGGGATTCACCCCTCCACTTT.

J is TRBJ2-2 and V is TRBV3-1 (or the pseudogene TRBV3-2), with a tentative D call TRBD1 (6 bases). CDR3 length: 15 amino acids. Germline CDR1 is LGHDT and CDR2 is YNNKEL (reference sequence). V was clipped by 0 bases and J by 5 bases, with 10 bases between them. For the CDR3, the DNA is TGTGCCAGCAGCCAAGAGGGGGCGCGGACCGGGGAGCTGTTTTTT. This codes for CASSQEGARTGELFF.

J is TRBJ2-3 and V is TRBV6-5, with D unclear. CDR1 is MNHEY, CDR2 SVGAGI, per germline. This CDR3 comprises 16 residues. V was trimmed by 0 bases and J by 4 bases, leaving 14 bases between them. The CDR3 DNA reads as TGTGCCAGCAGTTACTCCCCACCTAGACTTGCAGATACGCAGTATTTT. Residues: CASSYSPPRLADTQYF.

The rearrangement joins TRBV15 to TRBJ1-4; no reliable D call. Germline CDR1 LNHNV, CDR2 YYDKDF (reference sequence). With 0 bases removed from V and 4 bases from J, the gap between germline ends came to 6 bases. This CDR3 has 14 residues. In DNA, the CDR3 is TGTGCCACCAGCAGAGACAGGCATAATGAAAAACTGTTTTTT. It codes for CATSRDRHNEKLFF.

Concerning this clone itself: Germline and junction disagree at one end, which may indicate a read error. This chain links TRBV28 with TRBJ1-2; 7 bases agree with TRBD1. This CDR3 has 17 amino acids. Looked up from germline, CDR1 is MDHEN and CDR2 is SYDVKM. In DNA form, the CDR3 reads TGTGCCAGCGGTTTTGATCGGGACAGAAATTCTAACTATGGCTACACCTTC. It is translated as CASGFDRDRNSNYGYTF.

The rearrangement joins TRBV7-9 to TRBJ2-7, with a possible D match to TRBD1 (5 bases). This CDR3 has 16 residues. Trimming took off 4 bases at V and 0 bases at J, with 16 bases between the two ends. The germline V gene has CDR1 SEHNR and CDR2 FQNEAQ (reference sequence). The CDR3 sequence: CASSSVTVYSSYEQYF. DNA for the CDR3: TGTGCCAGCAGCTCCGTGACAGTCTATAGCTCCTACGAGCAGTACTTC.

This chain connects TRBV12-3 or TRBV12-4 to TRBJ2-1; 8 bases are a match to TRBD1. This CDR3 has 13 amino acids. With V trimmed by 7 bases and J by 8 bases, 7 bases remained unmatched. The CDR3 region has the DNA TGTGCCAGCAATCCGGACAGGGCTCATGAGCAGTTCTTC. The encoded protein is CASNPDRAHEQFF.

The chain has TRBV15 and TRBJ2-5, with 9 bases lining up with TRBD1. Germline assignment: CDR1 LNHNV and CDR2 YYDKDF (reference sequence). Losses at the gene ends were 5 bases for V and 4 bases for J; bases not matched to a gene: 8. This CDR3 is built from 15 residues. In DNA, the CDR3 is TGTGCCACCAGCCCCGGGACAGGGAGCGGAGAGACCCAGTACTTC. The encoded protein is CATSPGTGSGETQYF.